This T cell receptor (beta chain) stems from a study of blood T cell repertoires in COVID-19. In the authors' workflow: Amplified reference gene primers provided the basis for estimating nucleated cell counts. TCRdb's copy holds only in-frame clones and misses some; the assay was immunoSEQ multiplex PCR. Clonal size and the V and J genes are those of that table, whereas D and trimming came from the DNA. The repertoire holds more than 250,000 clones, 70% to 90% seen once, with about 6% in the top ten. Sequenced: peripheral blood. This clonotype was obtained from a woman aged 50 to 60 with COVID-19, enrolled during active disease.

Here the CDR3 DNA reads TGTGCCAGCAGTTTAAAGCGGGAGCGGTCCTACAATGAGCAGTTCTTC. The encoded protein is CASSLKRERSYNEQFF. The chain joins TRBV27 to TRBJ2-1; 8 bases fit TRBD2. With 2 bases clipped from V and 1 base from J, the junction kept 4 bases outside the gene matches. Per the germline V gene, CDR1 is MNHEY and CDR2 is SMNVEV (reference sequence). The CDR3 runs to 16 residues.